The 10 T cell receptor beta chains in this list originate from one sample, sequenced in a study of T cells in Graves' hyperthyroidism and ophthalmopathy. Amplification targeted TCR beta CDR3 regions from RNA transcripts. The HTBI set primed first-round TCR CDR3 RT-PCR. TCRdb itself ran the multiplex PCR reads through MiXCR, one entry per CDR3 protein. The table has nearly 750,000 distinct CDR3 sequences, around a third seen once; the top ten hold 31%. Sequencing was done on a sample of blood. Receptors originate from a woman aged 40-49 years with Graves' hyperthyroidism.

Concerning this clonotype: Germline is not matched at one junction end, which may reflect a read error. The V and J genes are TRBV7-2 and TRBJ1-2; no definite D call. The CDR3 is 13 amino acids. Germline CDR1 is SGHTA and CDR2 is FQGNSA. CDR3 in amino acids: CAGSLTENYGYTF. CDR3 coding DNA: TGTGCCGGCAGCTTAACTGAGAACTATGGCTACACCTTC.

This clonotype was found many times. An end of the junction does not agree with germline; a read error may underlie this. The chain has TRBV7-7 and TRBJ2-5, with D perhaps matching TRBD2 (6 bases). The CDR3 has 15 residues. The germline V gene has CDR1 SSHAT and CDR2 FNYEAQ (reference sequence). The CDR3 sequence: CASSRYTSKQETQYF. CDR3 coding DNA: TGTGCTAGCAGCCGCTACACTAGCAAACAAGAGACCCAGTACTTC. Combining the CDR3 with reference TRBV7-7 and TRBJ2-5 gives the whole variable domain GAGVSQSPRYKVTKRGQDVTLRCDPISSHATLYWYQQALGQGPEFLTYFNYEAQPDKSGLPSDRFSAERPEGSISTLTIQRTEQRDSAMYRCASSRYTSKQETQYFGPGTRLLVL.

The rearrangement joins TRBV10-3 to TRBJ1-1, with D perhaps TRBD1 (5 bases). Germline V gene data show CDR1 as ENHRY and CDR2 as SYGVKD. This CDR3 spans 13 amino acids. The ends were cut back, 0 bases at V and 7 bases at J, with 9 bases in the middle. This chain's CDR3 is CAISESEGSEAFF. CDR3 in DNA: TGTGCCATCAGTGAGTCAGAGGGGAGTGAAGCTTTCTTT.

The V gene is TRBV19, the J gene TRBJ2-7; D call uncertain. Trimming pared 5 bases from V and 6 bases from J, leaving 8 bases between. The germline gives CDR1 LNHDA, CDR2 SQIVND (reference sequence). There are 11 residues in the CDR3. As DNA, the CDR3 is TGTGCCAGTAGTGGACCGGGCGAGCAGTACTTC. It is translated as CASSGPGEQYF. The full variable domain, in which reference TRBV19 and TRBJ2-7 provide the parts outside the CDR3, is DGGITQSPKYLFRKEGQNVTLSCEQNLNHDAMYWYRQDPGQGLRLIYYSQIVNDFQKGDIAEGYSVSREKKESFPLTVTSAQKNPTAFYLCASSGPGEQYFGPGTRLTVT.

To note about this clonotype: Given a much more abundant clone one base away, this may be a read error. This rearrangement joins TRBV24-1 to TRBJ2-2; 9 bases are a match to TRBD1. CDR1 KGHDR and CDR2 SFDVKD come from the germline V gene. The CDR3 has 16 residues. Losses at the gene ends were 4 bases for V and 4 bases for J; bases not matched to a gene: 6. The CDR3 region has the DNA TGTGCCACCAGTGAGACAGGGGGGAGCATCACCGGGGAGCTGTTTTTT. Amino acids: CATSETGGSITGELFF.

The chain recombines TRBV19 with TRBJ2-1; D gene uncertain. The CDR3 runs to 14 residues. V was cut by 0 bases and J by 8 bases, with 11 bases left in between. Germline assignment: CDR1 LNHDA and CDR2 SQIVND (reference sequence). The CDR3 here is CASSIDLSGHEQFF. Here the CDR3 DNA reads TGTGCCAGTAGTATAGATCTATCCGGGCATGAGCAGTTCTTC.

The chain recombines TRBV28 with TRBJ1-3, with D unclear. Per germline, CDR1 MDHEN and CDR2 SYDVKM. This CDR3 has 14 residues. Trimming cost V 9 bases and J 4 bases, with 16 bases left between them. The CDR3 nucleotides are TGTGCCAGTACCGCGGGCCCGGGGGGAAACACCATATATTTT. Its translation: CASTAGPGGNTIYF.

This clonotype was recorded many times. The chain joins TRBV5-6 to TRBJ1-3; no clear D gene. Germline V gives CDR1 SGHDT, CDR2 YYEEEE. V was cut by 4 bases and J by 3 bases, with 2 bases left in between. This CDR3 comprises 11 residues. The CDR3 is CASSNGNTIYF. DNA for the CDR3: TGTGCCAGCAGCAATGGAAACACCATATATTTT.

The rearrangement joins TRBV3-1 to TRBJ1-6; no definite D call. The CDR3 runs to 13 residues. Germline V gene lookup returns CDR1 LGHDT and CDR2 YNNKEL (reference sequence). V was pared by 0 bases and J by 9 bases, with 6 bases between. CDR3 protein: CASSQDRPSPLHF. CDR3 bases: TGTGCCAGCAGCCAAGATCGGCCTTCACCCCTCCACTTT.

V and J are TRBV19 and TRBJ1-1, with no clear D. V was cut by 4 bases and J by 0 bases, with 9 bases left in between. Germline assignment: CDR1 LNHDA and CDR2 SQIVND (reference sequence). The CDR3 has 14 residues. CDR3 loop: CASSSSGMNTEAFF. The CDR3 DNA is TGTGCCAGTAGTAGTAGCGGGATGAACACTGAAGCTTTCTTT.